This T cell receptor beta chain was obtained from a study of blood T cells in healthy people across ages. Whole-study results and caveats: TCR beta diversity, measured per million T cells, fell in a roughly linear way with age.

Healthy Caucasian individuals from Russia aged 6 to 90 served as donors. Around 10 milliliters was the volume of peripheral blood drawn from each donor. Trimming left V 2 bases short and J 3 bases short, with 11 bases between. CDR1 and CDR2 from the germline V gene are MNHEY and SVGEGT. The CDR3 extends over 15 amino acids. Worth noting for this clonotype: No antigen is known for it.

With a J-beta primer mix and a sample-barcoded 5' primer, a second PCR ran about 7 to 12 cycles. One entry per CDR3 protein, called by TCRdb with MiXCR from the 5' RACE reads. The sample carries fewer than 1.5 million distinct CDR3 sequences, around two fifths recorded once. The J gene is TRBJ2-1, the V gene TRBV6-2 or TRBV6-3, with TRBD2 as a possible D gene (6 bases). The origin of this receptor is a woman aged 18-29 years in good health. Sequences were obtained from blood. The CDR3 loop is CASSYIGSVYNEQFF. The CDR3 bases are TGTGCCAGCAGTTACATCGGGAGCGTCTACAATGAGCAGTTCTTC.